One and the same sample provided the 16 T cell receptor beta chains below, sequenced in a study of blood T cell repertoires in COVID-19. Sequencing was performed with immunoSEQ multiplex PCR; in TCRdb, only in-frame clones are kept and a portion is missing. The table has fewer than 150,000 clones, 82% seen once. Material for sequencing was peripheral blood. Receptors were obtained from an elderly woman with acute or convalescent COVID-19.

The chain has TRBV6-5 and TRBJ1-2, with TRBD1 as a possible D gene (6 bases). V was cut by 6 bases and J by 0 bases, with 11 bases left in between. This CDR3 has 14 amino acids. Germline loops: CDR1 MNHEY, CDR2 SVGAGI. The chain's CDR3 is CASSLQGTNYGYTF. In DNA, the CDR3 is TGTGCCAGCAGCCTACAGGGTACTAACTATGGCTACACCTTC.

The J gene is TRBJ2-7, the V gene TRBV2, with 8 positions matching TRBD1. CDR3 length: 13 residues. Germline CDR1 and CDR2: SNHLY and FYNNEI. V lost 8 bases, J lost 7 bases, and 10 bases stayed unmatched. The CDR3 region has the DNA TGTGCCAGCGTAACAGGGGGATCGAGGGAGCAGTACTTC. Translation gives CASVTGGSREQYF.

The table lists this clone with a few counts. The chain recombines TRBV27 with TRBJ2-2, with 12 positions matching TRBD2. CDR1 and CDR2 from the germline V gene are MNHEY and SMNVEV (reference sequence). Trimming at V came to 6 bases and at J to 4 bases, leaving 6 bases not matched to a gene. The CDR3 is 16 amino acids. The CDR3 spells CASSPRLAGVTGELFF. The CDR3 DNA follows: TGTGCCAGCAGCCCCCGACTAGCGGGAGTCACCGGGGAGCTGTTTTTT.

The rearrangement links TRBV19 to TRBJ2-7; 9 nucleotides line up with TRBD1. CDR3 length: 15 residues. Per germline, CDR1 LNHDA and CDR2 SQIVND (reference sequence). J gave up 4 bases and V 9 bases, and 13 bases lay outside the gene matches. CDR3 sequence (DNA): TGTGCCAGACCTCCCGGACAGGGGAGAGGGTACGAGCAGTACTTC. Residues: CARPPGQGRGYEQYF. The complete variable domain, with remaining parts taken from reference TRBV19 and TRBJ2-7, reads DGGITQSPKYLFRKEGQNVTLSCEQNLNHDAMYWYRQDPGQGLRLIYYSQIVNDFQKGDIAEGYSVSREKKESFPLTVTSAQKNPTAFYLCARPPGQGRGYEQYFGPGTRLTVT.

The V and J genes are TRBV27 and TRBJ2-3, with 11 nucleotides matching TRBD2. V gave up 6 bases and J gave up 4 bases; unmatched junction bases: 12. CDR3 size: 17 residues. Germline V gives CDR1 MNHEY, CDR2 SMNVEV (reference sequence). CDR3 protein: CASRSFLAGGRADTQYF. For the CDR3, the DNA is TGTGCCAGCAGATCCTTTCTAGCGGGAGGAAGGGCAGATACGCAGTATTTT.

The DNA of the CDR3 is TGTGCCAGAAGCTTGCTTGGGGGCCCACTTAGCTCCTATAATTCACCCCTCCACTTT. This codes for CARSLLGGPLSSYNSPLHF. This chain connects TRBV5-3 to TRBJ1-6; D is perhaps TRBD1 (6 bases). TRBV5-3 has ORF status, its function being uncertain. The V end was cut by 1 base, the J end by 0 bases, with 17 bases between. The CDR3 runs 19 residues.

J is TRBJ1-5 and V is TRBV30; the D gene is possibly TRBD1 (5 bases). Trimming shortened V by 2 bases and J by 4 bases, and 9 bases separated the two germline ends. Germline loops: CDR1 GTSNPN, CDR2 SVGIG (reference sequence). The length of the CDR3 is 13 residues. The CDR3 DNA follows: TGTGCCTGGAGTCTTGGGGCGAATCAGCCCCAGCATTTT. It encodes CAWSLGANQPQHF.

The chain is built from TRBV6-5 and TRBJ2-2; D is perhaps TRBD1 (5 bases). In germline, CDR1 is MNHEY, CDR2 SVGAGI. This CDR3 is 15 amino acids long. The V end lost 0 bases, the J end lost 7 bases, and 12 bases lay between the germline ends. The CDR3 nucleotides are TGTGCCAGCAGTTACTCGATAGCAGGGATCGGGGAGCTGTTTTTT. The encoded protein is CASSYSIAGIGELFF.

The CDR3 loop is CASRGQEETEAFF. As DNA, the CDR3 is TGTGCCAGCCGGGGACAGGAAGAGACTGAAGCTTTCTTT. This chain connects TRBV5-4 to TRBJ1-1; 8 bases are a match to TRBD1. The CDR3 is made up of 13 amino acids. Germline values: CDR1 SGHNT, CDR2 YYREEE (reference sequence). J gave up 5 bases and V 7 bases, and 7 bases lay outside the gene matches.

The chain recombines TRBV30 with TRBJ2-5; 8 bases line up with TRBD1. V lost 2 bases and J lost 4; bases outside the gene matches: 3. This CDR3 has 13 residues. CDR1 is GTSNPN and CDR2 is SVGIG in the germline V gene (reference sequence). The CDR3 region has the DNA TGTGCCTGGAGTAAACAGGGGGGAGAGACCCAGTACTTC. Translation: CAWSKQGGETQYF. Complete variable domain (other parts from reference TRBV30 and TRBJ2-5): SQTIHQWPATLVQPVGSPLSLECTVEGTSNPNLYWYRQAAGRGLQLLFYSVGIGQISSEVPQNLSASRPQDRQFILSSKKLLLSDSGFYLCAWSKQGGETQYFGPGTRLLVL.

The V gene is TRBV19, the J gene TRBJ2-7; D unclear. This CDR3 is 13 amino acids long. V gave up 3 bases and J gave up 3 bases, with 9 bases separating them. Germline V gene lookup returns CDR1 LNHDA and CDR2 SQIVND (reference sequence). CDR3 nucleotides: TGTGCCAGTAGTATCCGACTCAACTACGAGCAGTACTTC. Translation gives CASSIRLNYEQYF. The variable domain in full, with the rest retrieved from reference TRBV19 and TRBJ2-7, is DGGITQSPKYLFRKEGQNVTLSCEQNLNHDAMYWYRQDPGQGLRLIYYSQIVNDFQKGDIAEGYSVSREKKESFPLTVTSAQKNPTAFYLCASSIRLNYEQYFGPGTRLTVT.

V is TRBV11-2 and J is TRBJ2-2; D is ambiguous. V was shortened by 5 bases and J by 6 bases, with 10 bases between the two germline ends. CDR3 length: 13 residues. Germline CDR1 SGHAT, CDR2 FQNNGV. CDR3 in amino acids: CASSPGRSGELFF. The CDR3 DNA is TGTGCCAGCAGCCCGGGTCGTTCCGGGGAGCTGTTTTTT.

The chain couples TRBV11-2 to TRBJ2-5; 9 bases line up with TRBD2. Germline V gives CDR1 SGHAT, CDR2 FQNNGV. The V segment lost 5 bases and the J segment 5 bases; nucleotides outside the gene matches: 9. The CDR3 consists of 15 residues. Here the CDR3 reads CASSHSGSSKETQYF. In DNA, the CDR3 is TGTGCCAGCAGCCATAGCGGGAGTAGTAAGGAGACCCAGTACTTC.

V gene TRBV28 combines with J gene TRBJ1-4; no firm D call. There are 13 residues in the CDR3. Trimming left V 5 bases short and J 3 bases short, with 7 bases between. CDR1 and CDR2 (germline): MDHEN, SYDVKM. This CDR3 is CASSRTANEKLFF. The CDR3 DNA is TGTGCCAGCAGTCGTACAGCTAATGAAAAACTGTTTTTT.

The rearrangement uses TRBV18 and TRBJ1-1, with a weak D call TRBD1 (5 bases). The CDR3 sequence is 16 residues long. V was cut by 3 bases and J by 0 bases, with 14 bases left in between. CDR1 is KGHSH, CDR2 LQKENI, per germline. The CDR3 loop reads CASSPTTDLMNTEAFF. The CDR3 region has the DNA TGTGCCAGCTCACCGACGACAGACCTCATGAACACTGAAGCTTTCTTT.

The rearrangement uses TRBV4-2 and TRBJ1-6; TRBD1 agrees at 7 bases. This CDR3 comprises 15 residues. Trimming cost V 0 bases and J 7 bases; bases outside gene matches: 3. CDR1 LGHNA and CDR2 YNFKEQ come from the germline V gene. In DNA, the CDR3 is TGTGCCAGCAGCCAAGACGGGACAGAGAATTCACCCCTCCACTTT. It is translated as CASSQDGTENSPLHF.